Given below is one T cell receptor beta chain in context. The sample comes from a study of blood T cell repertoires in COVID-19. Study-level information: Sites in the United States, Italy and Spain provided acute and convalescent COVID-19 samples. T cells, B-cell-depleted T cells, or PBMCs provided the cDNA or gDNA that served as material.

Seattle patients were enrolled while actively infected and followed longitudinally. Per the original methods: Amplification with reference gene primers provided the estimates of nucleated cell counts. This table comes from immunoSEQ multiplex PCR, and its TCRdb copy is limited to in-frame clones, with some not included. Clone size and the V and J calls come from that table; the DNA yielded D and trimming. The data contain almost 200,000 clones, 85% of them singletons. V shed 6 bases and J shed 0 bases, with 8 bases lying between them. The germline gives CDR1 WNHNN, CDR2 SYGVQD (reference sequence). This CDR3 has 14 residues.

The sequence derives from a man in his sixties with COVID-19, enrolled during active disease. The rearrangement joins TRBV10-1 to TRBJ2-2, with D possibly TRBD2 on 6 matching bases. The sequenced sample consisted of peripheral blood. CDR3 sequence (DNA): TGCGCCAGCAGCCCGGGGGCGAACACCGGGGAGCTGTTTTTT. Protein sequence: CASSPGANTGELFF.